These T cell receptor beta chains were read from a single sample in a study of cytomegalovirus exposure and HLA in healthy donors. The data were produced by immunoSEQ multiplex PCR, yet TCRdb's version contains in-frame clones alone and is incomplete. The sample lists about 160,000 clones; more than 60% were seen once. Sequenced sample: PBMCs. The receptors derive from a woman aged 25 to 45 in good health and CMV-seronegative. The CDR3 runs from the conserved cysteine through the conserved F or W. The D gene is left open where the match is weak. Size is stated for part of the rows, as once, few or many counts, or as a class when the clone is expanded.

D gene,J gene,V gene,clone size,CDR3 DNA,CDR3 protein
NA,TRBJ2-7,TRBV30,once,TGTGCCTGGAGTGTAGGGTCCGGAGGCTACGAGCAGTACTTC,CAWSVGSGGYEQYF
NA,TRBJ1-3,TRBV4-1,NA,TGCGCCAGCAGCTCTCCAGGGTCCTCTGGAAACACCATATATTTT,CASSSPGSSGNTIYF
NA,TRBJ2-7,TRBV10-3,NA,TGTGCCATCAGTGCTAGAACGGACGAGCAGTACTTC,CAISARTDEQYF
TRBD1,TRBJ1-5,TRBV7-9,NA,TGTGCCAGCAGCTTAGGGGACAGGGTGAATCAGCCCCAGCATTTT,CASSLGDRVNQPQHF
TRBD2,TRBJ2-2,TRBV30,NA,TGTGCCTGGAGTGTCTGGGGGGGCACCGGGGAGCTGTTTTTT,CAWSVWGGTGELFF
TRBD1,TRBJ2-7,TRBV2,once,TGTGCCAGCAGTGACGACAGGGGCAATACCTACGAGCAGTACTTC,CASSDDRGNTYEQYF
NA,TRBJ1-5,TRBV7-6,NA,TGTGCCAGCAGCTCCCCGAATCAGCCCCAGCATTTT,CASSSPNQPQHF
NA,TRBJ2-5,TRBV5-1,few,TGCGCCAGCAGCCGAGGCCCGGGGATCGGAGAGACCCAGTACTTC,CASSRGPGIGETQYF
NA,TRBJ1-1,TRBV7-2,NA,TGTGCCAGCAGGTGGGCCTACCGGAACACTGAAGCTTTCTTT,CASRWAYRNTEAFF
NA,TRBJ1-6,TRBV7-9,NA,TGTGCCAGCAGCTTGTCAATCAGGAATTCACCCCTCCACTTT,CASSLSIRNSPLHF
NA,TRBJ2-7,TRBV7-9,NA,TGTGCCAGCACCTTGGGCAGTTCCTACGAGCAGTACTTC,CASTLGSSYEQYF
TRBD1,TRBJ1-6,TRBV30,NA,TGTGCCTGGAGCCCCCGGGCGGGGACAGGATCCAATTCACCCCTCCACTTT,CAWSPRAGTGSNSPLHF
NA,TRBJ2-5,TRBV5-4,NA,TGTGCCAGCAGCTTGCAGGACAATCAAGAGACCCAGTACTTC,CASSLQDNQETQYF
NA,TRBJ1-4,TRBV27,NA,TGTGCCAGCAGTTTAGCCGGGAGCGTGGGGAAACTGTTTTTT,CASSLAGSVGKLFF
NA,TRBJ2-1,TRBV5-1,NA,TGCGCCAGCAGCTCCAGGGGGGTATACAATGAGCAGTTCTTC,CASSSRGVYNEQFF
NA,TRBJ1-5,TRBV27,few,TGTGCCAGCAGTTTAGTACCAAGCGGCAATCAGCCCCAGCATTTT,CASSLVPSGNQPQHF
TRBD1,TRBJ2-3,TRBV7-2,few,TGTGCCAGCAGACCCGGGACAGGGGGTACAGATACGCAGTATTTT,CASRPGTGGTDTQYF
NA,TRBJ1-3,TRBV6-6,NA,TGTGCCAGCAGTTACGGGGGCGTCGAAAACACCATATATTTT,CASSYGGVENTIYF
NA,TRBJ1-1,TRBV19,once,TGTGCCAGTAGAGAGCGCAGGGGCTACGCTGAAGCTTTCTTT,CASRERRGYAEAFF
NA,TRBJ1-2,TRBV18,once,TGTGCCAGCTCACCAAGTATGGACGGACAGTTCTATGGCTACACCTTC,CASSPSMDGQFYGYTF
NA,TRBJ2-7,TRBV9,NA,TGTGCCAGCAGCTACCCGGACTTTTCCTACGAGCAGTACTTC,CASSYPDFSYEQYF
NA,TRBJ1-2,TRBV13,NA,TGTGCCAGCAGCTTGGGCGTTAAGGACTATGGCTACACCTTC,CASSLGVKDYGYTF
NA,TRBJ2-6,TRBV30,NA,TGTGCCTGGAGATTACTAACAGGAGACTCTGGGGCCAACGTCCTGACTTTC,CAWRLLTGDSGANVLTF
TRBD1,TRBJ1-2,TRBV9,NA,TGTGCCAGCAGCGGGACAGGGGGCGCGGGCTATGGCTACACCTTC,CASSGTGGAGYGYTF
TRBD2,TRBJ2-3,TRBV6-5,NA,TGTGCCAGCGTCCCTAGCGGGGGGAATACGCAGTATTTT,CASVPSGGNTQYF
TRBD2,TRBJ2-3,TRBV5-1,NA,TGCGCCAGCAGCACTGGACTAGCGGGGCGCACAGATACGCAGTATTTT,CASSTGLAGRTDTQYF
TRBD2,TRBJ2-7,TRBV5-5,NA,TGTGCCAGCAGCTTGGCCGGGACTAGAATCAAGCAGTACTTC,CASSLAGTRIKQYF
TRBD2,TRBJ2-1,TRBV14,NA,TGTGCCAGCAGCATCCGACTAGCGGTCGATGAGCAGTTCTTC,CASSIRLAVDEQFF
TRBD1,TRBJ1-5,TRBV6-6,NA,TGTGCCAGCAGCCTAGGGGGCGGCGGGACCCAGCATTTT,CASSLGGGGTQHF
NA,TRBJ1-2,TRBV10-1,NA,TGCGCCCGAAGGGTGGGTTCCGAGGGGGTTGGGCCCGAGGTTTATGGCTACACCTTC,CARRVGSEGVGPEVYGYTF
TRBD1,TRBJ2-7,TRBV6-1,NA,TGTGCCAGCAGTGAATCGGCCACAGGGGTCTTTACCGCCTACGAGCAGTACTTC,CASSESATGVFTAYEQYF
TRBD1,TRBJ2-1,TRBV5-1,once,TGCGCCAGCAGCTTGCTCTCAGGGACAGGGGCTGAGCAGTTCTTC,CASSLLSGTGAEQFF
TRBD2,TRBJ2-1,TRBV7-8,few,TGTGCCAGCAGCAACGAGGCGGGGGGTTCAGGTGAGCAGTTCTTC,CASSNEAGGSGEQFF
NA,TRBJ1-5,TRBV2,NA,TGTGCCAGCAGCGAGAGCGGGGGTCAGCCCCAGCATTTT,CASSESGGQPQHF
NA,TRBJ2-5,TRBV5-4,NA,TGTGCCAGCAGCCAGGTAACAGCGGAAGAGACCCAGTACTTC,CASSQVTAEETQYF
TRBD1,TRBJ1-1,TRBV18,NA,TGTGCCAGCTCACGGGACAGTCGGAACACTGAAGCTTTCTTT,CASSRDSRNTEAFF
TRBD1,TRBJ2-3,TRBV27,NA,TGTGCCAGCAGTCCAGGGACAGGTGGCACAGATACGCAGTATTTT,CASSPGTGGTDTQYF
NA,TRBJ2-7,TRBV12-1,NA,TGTGCCAGCAGCCCGAGGACAGGGGGCCTCTACGAGCAGTACTTC,CASSPRTGGLYEQYF
NA,TRBJ2-7,TRBV10-2,NA,TGCGCCAGCAGCGGGACTTCAGTTTCCTACGAGCAGTACTTC,CASSGTSVSYEQYF
NA,TRBJ2-7,TRBV18,NA,TGTGCCAGCTCACCTGCGGGGCTAGGTTACGAGCAGTACTTC,CASSPAGLGYEQYF
NA,TRBJ2-7,TRBV5-1,NA,TGCGCCAGCAGCCAGTGGGGGACAAGCTCCTACGAGCAGTACTTC,CASSQWGTSSYEQYF
TRBD2,TRBJ2-1,TRBV27,NA,TGTGCCAGCAGTCGGTTTAGCGGGGGGAGGAACAATGAGCAGTTCTTC,CASSRFSGGRNNEQFF
NA,TRBJ2-7,TRBV6-5,NA,TGTGCCAGCAGTTACTCACAGGCGACCTACGAGCAGTACTTC,CASSYSQATYEQYF
NA,TRBJ1-6,TRBV6-1,NA,TGTGCCAGCAGTGGTTCGTATAGCTCCTATAATTCACCCCTCCACTTT,CASSGSYSSYNSPLHF
NA,TRBJ1-2,TRBV19,NA,TGTGCCAGTGGGGAGGTAATTCAGAGCTACACCTTC,CASGEVIQSYTF
NA,TRBJ1-6,TRBV13,NA,TGTGCCAGCAGCTTAAAGGGGCTCAGGTATAATCCACCCCTCCACTTT,CASSLKGLRYNPPLHF
TRBD2,TRBJ2-7,TRBV7-2,NA,TGTGCCAGCAGCTTCCCTGCTAGCGGGGGACGCTACGAGCAGTACTTC,CASSFPASGGRYEQYF
NA,TRBJ1-2,TRBV13,once,TGTGCCAGCAGCTCAACGGAGGAAGACTATGGCTACACCTTC,CASSSTEEDYGYTF
NA,TRBJ1-5,TRBV6-6,few,TGTGCCAGCACCCCGACAGGAGGAGTTAGCAATCAGCCCCAGCATTTT,CASTPTGGVSNQPQHF